Listed below are T cell receptor beta chains from one sample, sequenced in a study of T cell responses to AZD1222 COVID-19 vaccine. Generated by immunoSEQ multiplex PCR, the TCRdb table keeps only in-frame clones and is missing some. The sample holds 170,000 or so clones, approximately 90% seen once. Sample: peripheral blood, taken on day 0 of AZD1222 vaccination. These TCRs come from an adult in good health. Each CDR3 is given with its conserved first and last residue. The order of the fields is D gene, J gene, clone size, V gene, CDR3 DNA, CDR3 protein. The D gene is left open where the match is weak. Size tells how often a clone was seen (once, few, many) or the class of an expanded clone, and some rows leave it out.

d_gene: .; j_gene: TRBJ2-1; abundance: .; v_gene: TRBV7-3; CDR3nt: TGTGCCAGCACTCCCTCTCTTCGGGGAGGGGGTGAGCAGTTCTTC; CDR3aa: CASTPSLRGGGEQFF
d_gene: .; j_gene: TRBJ1-1; abundance: .; v_gene: TRBV19; CDR3nt: TGTGCCAGTAGTATACCGCCTGGACGGCAGAACACTGAAGCTTTCTTT; CDR3aa: CASSIPPGRQNTEAFF
d_gene: .; j_gene: TRBJ1-1; abundance: .; v_gene: TRBV2; CDR3nt: TGTGCCAGCAGTCGGGACACTGAAGCTTTCTTT; CDR3aa: CASSRDTEAFF
d_gene: TRBD1; j_gene: TRBJ1-2; abundance: .; v_gene: TRBV12-3/TRBV12-4; CDR3nt: TGTGCCAGCAGTGAGACAGGGTCATATGGCTACACCTTC; CDR3aa: CASSETGSYGYTF
d_gene: .; j_gene: TRBJ1-6; abundance: .; v_gene: TRBV19; CDR3nt: TGTGCCAGTAGTCTAGGGGCTGGGAATAATTCACCCCTCCACTTT; CDR3aa: CASSLGAGNNSPLHF
d_gene: .; j_gene: TRBJ1-1; abundance: .; v_gene: TRBV27; CDR3nt: TGTGCCAGCAGTCGAGGACTGATGAACACTGAAGCTTTCTTT; CDR3aa: CASSRGLMNTEAFF
d_gene: TRBD2; j_gene: TRBJ2-2; abundance: .; v_gene: TRBV2; CDR3nt: TGTGCCAGCAGTGAATCGACTAGCGGGGGGCTTGGCCCCGGGGAGCTGTTTTTT; CDR3aa: CASSESTSGGLGPGELFF
d_gene: TRBD1; j_gene: TRBJ1-5; abundance: .; v_gene: TRBV20-1; CDR3nt: TGCAGTGCTAGTTCCACAGGGGATCAGCCCCAGCATTTT; CDR3aa: CSASSTGDQPQHF
d_gene: .; j_gene: TRBJ2-3; abundance: .; v_gene: TRBV5-4; CDR3nt: TGTGCCAGCAGCCGGCTACATGGAGATACGCAGTATTTT; CDR3aa: CASSRLHGDTQYF
d_gene: .; j_gene: TRBJ1-2; abundance: .; v_gene: TRBV20-1; CDR3nt: TGCAGTGCTAGAGATTCATGGGGCTACACCTTC; CDR3aa: CSARDSWGYTF
d_gene: .; j_gene: TRBJ1-1; abundance: .; v_gene: TRBV7-2; CDR3nt: TGTGCCAGCAGCTTAGGAGAAATCGGGTGGAACACTGAAGCTTTCTTT; CDR3aa: CASSLGEIGWNTEAFF
d_gene: .; j_gene: TRBJ2-7; abundance: .; v_gene: TRBV15; CDR3nt: TGTGCCACCAGCAGAGATTACGGCGGACCAGGCAAAGACTACGAGCAGTACTTC; CDR3aa: CATSRDYGGPGKDYEQYF
d_gene: .; j_gene: TRBJ2-7; abundance: .; v_gene: TRBV9; CDR3nt: TGTGCCAGCAGCGTAGCGGGGGCAGCCTACGAGCAGTACTTC; CDR3aa: CASSVAGAAYEQYF
d_gene: TRBD2; j_gene: TRBJ2-1; abundance: .; v_gene: TRBV6-1; CDR3nt: TGTGCCAGCAGTGAAGCGGGGGGGTCCTACAATGAGCAGTTCTTC; CDR3aa: CASSEAGGSYNEQFF
d_gene: .; j_gene: TRBJ2-2; abundance: few; v_gene: TRBV7-2; CDR3nt: TGTGCCAGCAGCTTCGGGGATCCCGGGGAGCTGTTTTTT; CDR3aa: CASSFGDPGELFF
d_gene: .; j_gene: TRBJ1-5; abundance: .; v_gene: TRBV2; CDR3nt: TGTGCCAGCAGTGAACTGTTTAATCAGCCCCAGCATTTT; CDR3aa: CASSELFNQPQHF
d_gene: .; j_gene: TRBJ1-2; abundance: .; v_gene: TRBV14; CDR3nt: TGTGCCAGCAGCCACGCAGTAGGTGGCTACACCTTC; CDR3aa: CASSHAVGGYTF
d_gene: TRBD1; j_gene: TRBJ1-1; abundance: .; v_gene: TRBV10-3; CDR3nt: TGTGCCATCAGTGTGACAGGGGTCGGAAGGACTGAAGCTTTCTTT; CDR3aa: CAISVTGVGRTEAFF
d_gene: .; j_gene: TRBJ1-1; abundance: .; v_gene: TRBV9; CDR3nt: TGTGCCAGCAGCGTAGACCCCACAGGACCGAACACTGAAGCTTTCTTT; CDR3aa: CASSVDPTGPNTEAFF
d_gene: TRBD1; j_gene: TRBJ2-1; abundance: .; v_gene: TRBV2; CDR3nt: TGTGCCACCAAAGGGGGCCGCGAGCAGTTCTTC; CDR3aa: CATKGGREQFF
d_gene: .; j_gene: TRBJ1-1; abundance: few; v_gene: TRBV20-1; CDR3nt: TGCAGTGCTAGTGGGGGGGCTCCCACTGAAGCTTTCTTT; CDR3aa: CSASGGAPTEAFF
d_gene: .; j_gene: TRBJ2-7; abundance: .; v_gene: TRBV6-2/TRBV6-3; CDR3nt: TGTGCCAGCAGTCCCCCTGGGGGGAACCACGAGCAGTACTTC; CDR3aa: CASSPPGGNHEQYF
d_gene: .; j_gene: TRBJ2-1; abundance: .; v_gene: TRBV4-3; CDR3nt: TGCGCCAGCAGCCAAGGTGGATGGGGCTTGGGGAATGAGCAGTTCTTC; CDR3aa: CASSQGGWGLGNEQFF
d_gene: .; j_gene: TRBJ1-2; abundance: .; v_gene: TRBV7-2; CDR3nt: TGTGCCAGCAGCTTGGATAAACAGGGTATCTATGGCTACACCTTC; CDR3aa: CASSLDKQGIYGYTF
d_gene: .; j_gene: TRBJ1-1; abundance: .; v_gene: TRBV3-1/TRBV3-2; CDR3nt: TGTGCCAGCAGCCGACGGAACAGGGTCACTGAAGCTTTCTTT; CDR3aa: CASSRRNRVTEAFF
d_gene: TRBD2; j_gene: TRBJ2-5; abundance: .; v_gene: TRBV11-2; CDR3nt: TGTGCCAGCAGCTCCCGCCCGGCTAGCGGGGGGGCGGAGACCCAGTACTTC; CDR3aa: CASSSRPASGGAETQYF
d_gene: .; j_gene: TRBJ1-3; abundance: .; v_gene: TRBV5-1; CDR3nt: TGCGCCAGCAGCCCCCTCGGGGGTCGAGTCTCTGGAAACACCATATATTTT; CDR3aa: CASSPLGGRVSGNTIYF
d_gene: .; j_gene: TRBJ2-5; abundance: .; v_gene: TRBV5-1; CDR3nt: TGCGCCAGCACCCCTAGATCAAGCGGGCAAGAGACCCAGTACTTC; CDR3aa: CASTPRSSGQETQYF
d_gene: TRBD2; j_gene: TRBJ2-3; abundance: .; v_gene: TRBV12-5; CDR3nt: TGTGCTAGTGGTTTGCCCCCCACTAGCGGGGGGTCAGATACGCAGTATTTT; CDR3aa: CASGLPPTSGGSDTQYF
d_gene: .; j_gene: TRBJ2-7; abundance: .; v_gene: TRBV7-2; CDR3nt: TGTGCCAGCAGCTTAGGGGGCCACGAGCAGTACTTC; CDR3aa: CASSLGGHEQYF
d_gene: TRBD2; j_gene: TRBJ2-7; abundance: .; v_gene: TRBV28; CDR3nt: TGTGCCAGCAGCTCCTCAACCGGGACTAGCGTGCACGAGCAGTACTTC; CDR3aa: CASSSSTGTSVHEQYF
d_gene: TRBD1; j_gene: TRBJ1-3; abundance: few; v_gene: TRBV6-1; CDR3nt: TGTGCCAGCAGTGAACGACAGGGGGCTGGAAACACCATATATTTT; CDR3aa: CASSERQGAGNTIYF
d_gene: TRBD1; j_gene: TRBJ1-1; abundance: .; v_gene: TRBV29-1; CDR3nt: TGCAGCGTTGGCCCGAACAGGGGGCCGGGTGAAGCTTTCTTT; CDR3aa: CSVGPNRGPGEAFF
d_gene: .; j_gene: TRBJ2-2; abundance: .; v_gene: TRBV7-2; CDR3nt: TGTGCCAGCAGTCGATGGGGCAGGGAGACCACCGGGGAGCTGTTTTTT; CDR3aa: CASSRWGRETTGELFF
d_gene: .; j_gene: TRBJ1-5; abundance: .; v_gene: TRBV5-1; CDR3nt: TGCGCCAGCAGCTTGGATGGGAATCAGCCCCAGCATTTT; CDR3aa: CASSLDGNQPQHF
d_gene: .; j_gene: TRBJ2-2; abundance: .; v_gene: TRBV7-9; CDR3nt: TGTGCCAGCAGCTTAGTCACCGGGGAGCTGTTTTTT; CDR3aa: CASSLVTGELFF
d_gene: .; j_gene: TRBJ1-2; abundance: .; v_gene: TRBV18; CDR3nt: TGTGCCAGCTCACCTCAACAGGATTCAGGCTATGGCTACACCTTC; CDR3aa: CASSPQQDSGYGYTF